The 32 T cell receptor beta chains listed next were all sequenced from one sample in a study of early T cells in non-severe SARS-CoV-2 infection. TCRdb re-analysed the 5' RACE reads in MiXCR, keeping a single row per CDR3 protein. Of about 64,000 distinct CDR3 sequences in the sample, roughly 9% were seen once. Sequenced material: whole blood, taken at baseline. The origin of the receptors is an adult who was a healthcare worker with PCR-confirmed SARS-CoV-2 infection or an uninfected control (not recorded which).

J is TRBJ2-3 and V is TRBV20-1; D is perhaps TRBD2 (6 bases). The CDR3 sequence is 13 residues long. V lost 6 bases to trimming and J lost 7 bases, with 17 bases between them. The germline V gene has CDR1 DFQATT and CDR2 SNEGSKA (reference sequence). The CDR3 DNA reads TGCAGTGCGTGGGACCGGGGGAAATATACGCAGTATTTT. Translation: CSAWDRGKYTQYF.

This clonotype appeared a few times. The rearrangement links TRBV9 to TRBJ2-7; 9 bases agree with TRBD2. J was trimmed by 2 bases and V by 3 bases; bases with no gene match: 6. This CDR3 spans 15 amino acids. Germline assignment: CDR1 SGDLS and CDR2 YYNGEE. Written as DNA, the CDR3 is TGTGCCAGCAGCGCATCGGGACTAGCAACCTACGAGCAGTACTTC. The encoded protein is CASSASGLATYEQYF.

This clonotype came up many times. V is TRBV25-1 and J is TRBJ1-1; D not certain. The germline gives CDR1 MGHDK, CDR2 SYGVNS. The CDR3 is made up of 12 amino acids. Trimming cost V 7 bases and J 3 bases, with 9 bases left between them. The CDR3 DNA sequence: TGTGCCAGCATAGGGAGTTACACTGAAGCTTTCTTT. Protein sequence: CASIGSYTEAFF.

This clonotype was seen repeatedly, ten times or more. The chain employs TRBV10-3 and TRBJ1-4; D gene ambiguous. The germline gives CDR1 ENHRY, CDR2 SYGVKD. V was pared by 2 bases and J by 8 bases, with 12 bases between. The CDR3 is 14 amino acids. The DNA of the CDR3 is TGTGCCATCAGTGAGGAAGGGTCGTGGGAAAAACTGTTTTTT. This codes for CAISEEGSWEKLFF.

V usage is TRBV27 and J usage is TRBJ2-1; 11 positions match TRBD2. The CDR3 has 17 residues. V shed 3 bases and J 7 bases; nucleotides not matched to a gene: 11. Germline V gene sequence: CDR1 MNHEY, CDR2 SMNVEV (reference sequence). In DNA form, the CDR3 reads TGTGCCAGCAGTTTTGTGGCTAGCGGGAGGATCGGGAATGAGCAGTTCTTC. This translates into CASSFVASGRIGNEQFF.

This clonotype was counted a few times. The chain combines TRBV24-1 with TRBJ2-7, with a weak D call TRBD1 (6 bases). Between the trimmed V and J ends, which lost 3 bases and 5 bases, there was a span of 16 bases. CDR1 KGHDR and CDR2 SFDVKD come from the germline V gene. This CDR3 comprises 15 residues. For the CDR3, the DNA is TGTGCCACCAGTGATCCCCGGACAGACGGCGACGAGCAGTACTTC. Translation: CATSDPRTDGDEQYF.

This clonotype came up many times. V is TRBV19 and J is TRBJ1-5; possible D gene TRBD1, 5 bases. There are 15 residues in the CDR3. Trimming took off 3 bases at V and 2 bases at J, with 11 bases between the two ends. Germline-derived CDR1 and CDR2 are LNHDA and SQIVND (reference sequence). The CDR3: CASSIGGRGNQPQHF. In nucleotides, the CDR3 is TGTGCCAGTAGTATCGGGGGACGGGGCAATCAGCCCCAGCATTTT.

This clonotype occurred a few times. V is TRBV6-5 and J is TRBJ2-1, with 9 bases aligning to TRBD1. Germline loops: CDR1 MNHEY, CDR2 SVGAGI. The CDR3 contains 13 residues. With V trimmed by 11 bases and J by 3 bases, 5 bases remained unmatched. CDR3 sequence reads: CASTGGGYNEQFF. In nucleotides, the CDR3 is TGTGCCTCAACAGGGGGCGGCTACAATGAGCAGTTCTTC.

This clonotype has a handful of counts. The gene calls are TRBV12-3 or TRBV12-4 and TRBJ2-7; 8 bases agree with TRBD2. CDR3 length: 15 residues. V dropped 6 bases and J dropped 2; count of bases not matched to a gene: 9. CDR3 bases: TGTGCCAGCAGCCCCGGGGCGGGGGGACCCTACGAGCAGTACTTC. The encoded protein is CASSPGAGGPYEQYF.

The DNA for the CDR3 is TGTGCCAGCAGCTTGGGAGGGACTCTCTACGAGCAGTACTTC. It is translated as CASSLGGTLYEQYF. The V call is TRBV5-6, the J call TRBJ2-7; tentative D call: TRBD2 (6 bases). Trimming stripped 0 bases from V and 3 bases from J, with 10 bases between. Germline values: CDR1 SGHDT, CDR2 YYEEEE. The CDR3 has 14 amino acids.

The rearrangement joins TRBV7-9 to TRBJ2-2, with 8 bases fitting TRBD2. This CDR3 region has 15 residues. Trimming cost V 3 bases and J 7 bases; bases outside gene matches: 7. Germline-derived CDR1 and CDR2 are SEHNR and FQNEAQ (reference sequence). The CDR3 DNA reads TGTGCCAGCAGCTTCAGTCAGCGGGAGTTCGGGGAGCTGTTTTTT. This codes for CASSFSQREFGELFF.

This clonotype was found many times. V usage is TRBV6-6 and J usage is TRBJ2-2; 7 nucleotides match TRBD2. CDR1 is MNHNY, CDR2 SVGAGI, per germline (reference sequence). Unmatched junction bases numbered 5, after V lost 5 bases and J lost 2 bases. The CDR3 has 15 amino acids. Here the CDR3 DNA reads TGTGCCAGCAGTGCCCCGGGACTAAACACCGGGGAGCTGTTTTTT. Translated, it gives CASSAPGLNTGELFF.

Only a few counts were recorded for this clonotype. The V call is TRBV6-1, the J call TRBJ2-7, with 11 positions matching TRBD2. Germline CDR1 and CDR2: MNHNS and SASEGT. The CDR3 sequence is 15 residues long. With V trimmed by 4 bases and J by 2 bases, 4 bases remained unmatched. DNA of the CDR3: TGTGCCAGCAGTGGGGGGACTAGCGGAACCTACGAGCAGTACTTC. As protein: CASSGGTSGTYEQYF.

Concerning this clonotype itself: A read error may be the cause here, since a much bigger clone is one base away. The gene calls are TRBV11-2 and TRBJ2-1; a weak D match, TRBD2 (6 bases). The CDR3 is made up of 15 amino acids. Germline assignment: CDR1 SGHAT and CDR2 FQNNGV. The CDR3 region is CASSLYGEVRNQQFF. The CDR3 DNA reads TGTGCCAGCAGCTTATATGGGGAGGTCCGCAATCAGCAGTTCTTC.

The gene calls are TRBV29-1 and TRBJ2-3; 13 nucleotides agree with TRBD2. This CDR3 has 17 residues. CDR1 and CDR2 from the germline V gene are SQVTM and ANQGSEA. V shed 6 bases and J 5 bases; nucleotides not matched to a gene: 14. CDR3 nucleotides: TGCAGCGTGGACCCCCTGGGACTAGCGGGACAGGAAGATACGCAGTATTTT. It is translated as CSVDPLGLAGQEDTQYF.

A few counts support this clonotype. The CDR3: CAWTIYNSPLHF. The CDR3 nucleotides are TGTGCCTGGACAATCTATAATTCACCCCTCCACTTT. The chain couples TRBV30 to TRBJ1-6; D is uncertain. The CDR3 is 12 amino acids. V shed 4 bases and J shed 3 bases, with 4 bases lying between them. Germline CDR1 and CDR2: GTSNPN and SVGIG (reference sequence).

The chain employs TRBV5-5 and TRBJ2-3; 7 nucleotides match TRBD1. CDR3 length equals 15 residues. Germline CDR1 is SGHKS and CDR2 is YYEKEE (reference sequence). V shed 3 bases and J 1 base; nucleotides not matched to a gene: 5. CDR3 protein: CASSSDRVGTDTQYF. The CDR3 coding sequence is TGTGCCAGCAGCTCCGACAGGGTTGGCACAGATACGCAGTATTTT.

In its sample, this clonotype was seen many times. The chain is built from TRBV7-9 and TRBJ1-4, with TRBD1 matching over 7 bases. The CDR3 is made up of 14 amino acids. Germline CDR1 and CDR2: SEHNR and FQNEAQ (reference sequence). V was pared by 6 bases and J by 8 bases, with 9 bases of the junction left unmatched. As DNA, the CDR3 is TGTGCCAGCAGACAGACAGGGCCCCAAGAAAAACTGTTTTTT. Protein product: CASRQTGPQEKLFF.

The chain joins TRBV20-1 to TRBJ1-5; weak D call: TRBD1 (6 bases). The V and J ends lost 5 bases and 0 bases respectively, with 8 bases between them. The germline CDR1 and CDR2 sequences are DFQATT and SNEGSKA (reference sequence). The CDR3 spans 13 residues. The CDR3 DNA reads TGCAGTGCTGGGACATATAGCAATCAGCCCCAGCATTTT. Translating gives CSAGTYSNQPQHF.

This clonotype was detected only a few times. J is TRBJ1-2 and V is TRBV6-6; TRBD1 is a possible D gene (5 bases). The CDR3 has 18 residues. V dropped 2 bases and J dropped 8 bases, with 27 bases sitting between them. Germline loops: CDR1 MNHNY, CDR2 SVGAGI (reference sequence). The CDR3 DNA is TGTGCCAGCAGTTACCCCCCTGGTGCGGCGGATCTCTGGGGGGGCTACACCTTC. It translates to CASSYPPGAADLWGGYTF.

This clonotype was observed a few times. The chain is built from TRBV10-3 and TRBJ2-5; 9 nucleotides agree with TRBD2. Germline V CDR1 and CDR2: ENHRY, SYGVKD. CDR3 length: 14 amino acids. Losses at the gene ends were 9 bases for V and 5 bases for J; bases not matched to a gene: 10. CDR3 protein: CAISTSGGGETQYF. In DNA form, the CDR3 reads TGTGCCATTTCGACTAGCGGAGGAGGGGAGACCCAGTACTTC.

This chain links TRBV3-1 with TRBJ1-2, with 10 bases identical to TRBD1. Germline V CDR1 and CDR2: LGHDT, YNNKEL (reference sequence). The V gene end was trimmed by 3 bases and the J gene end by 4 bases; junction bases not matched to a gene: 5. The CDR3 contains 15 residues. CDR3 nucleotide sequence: TGTGCCAGCAGCCACAACCGGGACAGGGGCTATGGCTACACCTTC. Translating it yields CASSHNRDRGYGYTF.

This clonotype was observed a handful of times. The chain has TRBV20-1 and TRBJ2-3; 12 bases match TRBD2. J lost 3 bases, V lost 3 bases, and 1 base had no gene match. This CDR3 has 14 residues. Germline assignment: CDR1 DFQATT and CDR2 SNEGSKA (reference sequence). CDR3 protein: CSARTSGRTDTQYF. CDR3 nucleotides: TGCAGTGCTAGGACTAGCGGGAGAACAGATACGCAGTATTTT.

In nucleotides, the CDR3 is TGTGCCAGTAGCCAGGATGGCGGGGGTACTAATGAAAAACTGTTTTTT. It codes for CASSQDGGGTNEKLFF. The genes are TRBV19 and TRBJ1-4; possible D gene TRBD1, 5 bases. CDR3 length equals 16 residues. V was trimmed by 6 bases and J by 2 bases, leaving 16 bases between them. Germline V gene data show CDR1 as LNHDA and CDR2 as SQIVND (reference sequence).

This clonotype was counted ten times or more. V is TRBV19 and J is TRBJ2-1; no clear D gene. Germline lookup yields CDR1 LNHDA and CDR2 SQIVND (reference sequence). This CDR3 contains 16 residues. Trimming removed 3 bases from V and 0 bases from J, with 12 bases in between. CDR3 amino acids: CASSISGAGSYNEQFF. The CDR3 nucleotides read TGTGCCAGTAGTATTTCGGGCGCCGGCTCCTACAATGAGCAGTTCTTC.

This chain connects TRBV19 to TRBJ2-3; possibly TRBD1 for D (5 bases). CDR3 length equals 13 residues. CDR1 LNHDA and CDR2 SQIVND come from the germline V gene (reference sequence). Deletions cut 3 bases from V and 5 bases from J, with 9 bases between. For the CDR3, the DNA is TGTGCCAGTAGTATTCTCCAGGGAGATACGCAGTATTTT. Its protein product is CASSILQGDTQYF.

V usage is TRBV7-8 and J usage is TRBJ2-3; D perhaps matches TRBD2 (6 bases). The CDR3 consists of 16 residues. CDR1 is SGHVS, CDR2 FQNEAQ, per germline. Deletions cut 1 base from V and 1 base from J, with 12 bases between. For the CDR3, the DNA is TGTGCCAGCAGCTTAGTTGCGGGGTCAGGCACAGATACGCAGTATTTT. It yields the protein CASSLVAGSGTDTQYF.

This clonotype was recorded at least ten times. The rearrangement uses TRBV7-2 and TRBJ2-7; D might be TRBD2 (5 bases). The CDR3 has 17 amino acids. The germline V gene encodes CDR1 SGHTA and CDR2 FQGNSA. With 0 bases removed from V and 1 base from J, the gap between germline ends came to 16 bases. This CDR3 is CASSLAPVARSSYEQYF. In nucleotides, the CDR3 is TGTGCCAGCAGCTTAGCGCCGGTAGCGAGATCTTCCTACGAGCAGTACTTC.

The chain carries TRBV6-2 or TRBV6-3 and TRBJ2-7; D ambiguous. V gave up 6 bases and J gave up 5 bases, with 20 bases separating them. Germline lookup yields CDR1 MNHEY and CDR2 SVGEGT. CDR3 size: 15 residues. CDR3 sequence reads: CASSPNFPGLDEQYF. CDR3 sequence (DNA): TGTGCCAGCAGCCCAAACTTCCCGGGTCTCGACGAGCAGTACTTC.

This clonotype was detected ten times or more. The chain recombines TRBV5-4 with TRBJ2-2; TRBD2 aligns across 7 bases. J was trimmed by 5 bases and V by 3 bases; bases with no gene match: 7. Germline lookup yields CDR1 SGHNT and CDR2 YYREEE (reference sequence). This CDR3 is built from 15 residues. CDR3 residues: CASSSWGGSTGELFF. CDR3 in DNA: TGTGCCAGCAGCTCCTGGGGCGGGAGTACCGGGGAGCTGTTTTTT.

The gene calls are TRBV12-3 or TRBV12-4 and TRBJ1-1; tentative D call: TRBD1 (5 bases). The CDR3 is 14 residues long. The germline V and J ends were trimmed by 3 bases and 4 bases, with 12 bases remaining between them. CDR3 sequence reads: CASSFGGAGTEAFF. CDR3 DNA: TGTGCCAGCAGTTTTGGGGGAGCCGGCACTGAAGCTTTCTTT.

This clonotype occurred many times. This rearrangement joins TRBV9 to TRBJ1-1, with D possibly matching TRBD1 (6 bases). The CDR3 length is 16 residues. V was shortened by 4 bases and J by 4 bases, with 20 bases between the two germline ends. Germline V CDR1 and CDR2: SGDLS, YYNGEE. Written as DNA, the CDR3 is TGTGCCAGCAGCTTAGGACAGCCGACCTATGGCACTGAAGCTTTCTTT. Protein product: CASSLGQPTYGTEAFF.